Listed here are 21 T cell receptor beta chains from one sample, sequenced in a study of spatial heterogeneity in lung cancer. As to time point: blood at routine non-recurrence follow-up after resection. Sequencing covered unsorted whole RNA taken from tumor, nontumor lung or frozen PBMC. One entry per CDR3 protein, called by TCRdb with MiXCR from the 5' RACE reads. The table has about 120,000 distinct CDR3 sequences, 9% to 15% seen once; the top ten hold around a sixth. This specimen consisted of PBMCs, obtained at follow-up. All receptors come from a male donor with early-stage non-small cell lung cancer.

The V gene is TRBV4-2, the J gene TRBJ1-1; TRBD1 is a possible D gene (6 bases). The CDR3 covers 14 residues. Germline loops: CDR1 LGHNA, CDR2 YNFKEQ. The ends were cut back, 4 bases at V and 3 bases at J, with 12 bases in the middle. The CDR3 region is CASSPQRGDTEAFF. For the CDR3, the DNA is TGTGCCAGCAGCCCCCAGAGGGGGGACACTGAAGCTTTCTTT.

A few counts support this clonotype. The chain links TRBV5-1 to TRBJ2-7, with 7 bases aligning to TRBD1. Germline assignment: CDR1 SGHRS and CDR2 YFSETQ. V lost 0 bases, J lost 3 bases, and 6 bases stayed unmatched. The CDR3 length is 15 residues. Written as DNA, the CDR3 is TGCGCCAGCAGCTTGGATCTGACAGGGATCTACGAGCAGTACTTC. Protein: CASSLDLTGIYEQYF.

This clonotype was counted a few times. The rearrangement links TRBV10-3 to TRBJ2-1; D is unclear. The CDR3 length is 14 residues. Trimming pared 0 bases from V and 6 bases from J, leaving 9 bases between. The germline V gene encodes CDR1 ENHRY and CDR2 SYGVKD. The DNA of the CDR3 is TGTGCCATCAGTGAGTCGCAGAGTAGCAATGAGCAGTTCTTC. It translates to CAISESQSSNEQFF.

The rearrangement joins TRBV7-9 to TRBJ2-7; D unclear. V was trimmed by 5 bases and J by 1 base, leaving 12 bases between them. This CDR3 region has 14 residues. The germline gives CDR1 SEHNR, CDR2 FQNEAQ (reference sequence). CDR3 nucleotides: TGTGCCAGCAGCAAGGTGGGCAGTTCCTACGAGCAGTACTTC. Its protein product is CASSKVGSSYEQYF.

This clonotype was counted only a few times. The chain recombines TRBV4-2 with TRBJ2-5, with 9 bases lining up with TRBD2. Germline V gene data show CDR1 as LGHNA and CDR2 as YNFKEQ. The CDR3 has 16 amino acids. J gave up 5 bases and V 0 bases, and 7 bases lay outside the gene matches. The CDR3 nucleotides are TGTGCCAGCAGCCAAGAGTGGGCGGGGGGGTATGAGACCCAGTACTTC. Amino acids: CASSQEWAGGYETQYF.

This clonotype was observed many times. The chain employs TRBV4-2 and TRBJ2-2; a weak D match, TRBD2 (6 bases). The CDR3 covers 16 residues. Trimming left V 0 bases short and J 4 bases short, with 12 bases between. Germline V gene lookup returns CDR1 LGHNA and CDR2 YNFKEQ. CDR3 sequence (DNA): TGTGCCAGCAGCCAAGATAACCGGGGGAGCACCGGGGAGCTGTTTTTT. Residues: CASSQDNRGSTGELFF.

This clonotype was counted only a few times. This chain uses TRBV7-9 with TRBJ2-5, with D tentatively TRBD2 (5 bases). The CDR3 covers 14 residues. Germline CDR1 and CDR2: SEHNR and FQNEAQ (reference sequence). The V gene lost 4 bases and the J gene lost 3 bases, with 12 bases spanning the gap. CDR3 sequence (DNA): TGTGCCAGCAGCTCGGGAAAGGGAAAAGAGACCCAGTACTTC. Translation gives CASSSGKGKETQYF.

This chain links TRBV5-6 with TRBJ2-7; 8 positions match TRBD1. V trimming: 5 bases; J trimming: 0 bases; junction bases outside the gene matches: 4. This CDR3 contains 14 residues. Germline CDR1 is SGHDT and CDR2 is YYEEEE. Here the CDR3 DNA reads TGTGCCAGCAGGGGGACAGGAAACTCCTACGAGCAGTACTTC. Its protein is CASRGTGNSYEQYF. Filled out from reference TRBV5-6 and TRBJ2-7, the complete variable domain reads DAGVTQSPTHLIKTRGQQVTLRCSPKSGHDTVSWYQQALGQGPQFIFQYYEEEERQRGNFPDRFSGHQFPNYSSELNVNALLLGDSALYLCASRGTGNSYEQYFGPGTRLTVT.

This clonotype was counted between two and nine times. This chain uses TRBV11-3 with TRBJ2-1; 12 nucleotides align to TRBD2. J gave up 8 bases and V 10 bases, and 9 bases lay outside the gene matches. This CDR3 has 14 amino acids. Germline V gene data show CDR1 as SGHNT and CDR2 as YENEEA. CDR3 in amino acids: CATKTSGGPHEQFF. CDR3 DNA sequence: TGTGCCACCAAAACTAGCGGGGGGCCCCATGAGCAGTTCTTC.

This clonotype was detected a few times. CDR3 bases: TGTGCCAGCAGTTCTACATCGAGTCGGGAGTATTTT. Residues: CASSSTSSREYF. The chain couples TRBV7-2 to TRBJ2-3; D unclear. In germline, CDR1 is SGHTA, CDR2 FQGNSA. Deletions cut 6 bases from V and 13 bases from J, with 17 bases between. The CDR3 runs 12 residues.

The rearrangement links TRBV7-2 to TRBJ2-5; 8 nucleotides agree with TRBD1. The CDR3 extends over 15 amino acids. Germline V gene data show CDR1 as SGHTA and CDR2 as FQGNSA. J gave up 5 bases and V 1 base, and 6 bases lay outside the gene matches. The DNA of the CDR3 is TGTGCCAGCAGCTTAGGACAGGGGCGCCGGGAGACCCAGTACTTC. It translates to CASSLGQGRRETQYF. Filled out from reference TRBV7-2 and TRBJ2-5, the complete variable domain reads GAGVSQSPSNKVTEKGKDVELRCDPISGHTALYWYRQSLGQGLEFLIYFQGNSAPDKSGLPSDRFSAERTGGSVSTLTIQRTQQEDSAVYLCASSLGQGRRETQYFGPGTRLLVL.

V is TRBV20-1 and J is TRBJ1-5; 8 nucleotides line up with TRBD1. Germline values: CDR1 DFQATT, CDR2 SNEGSKA (reference sequence). V shed 4 bases and J 5 bases; nucleotides not matched to a gene: 4. The length of the CDR3 is 13 residues. CDR3 residues: CSAIRGRHQPQHF. CDR3 in DNA: TGCAGTGCTATCAGGGGGCGACATCAGCCCCAGCATTTT.

This clonotype showed up just a few times. The chain employs TRBV2 and TRBJ1-2; maybe TRBD1 (5 bases). This CDR3 contains 14 residues. V was cut by 4 bases and J by 4 bases, with 13 bases left in between. Germline CDR1 SNHLY, CDR2 FYNNEI. CDR3 loop: CASSGAGQSYGYTF. For the CDR3, the DNA is TGTGCCAGCAGTGGGGCAGGGCAAAGCTATGGCTACACCTTC.

This clonotype was seen a few times. The chain uses TRBV28 and TRBJ1-2; 9 positions agree with TRBD1. The CDR3 runs to 15 residues. Germline trimming cut 5 bases from V and 0 bases from J; bases unmatched to any gene: 4. The V gene's germline CDR1 is MDHEN and CDR2 SYDVKM. This CDR3 is CASSPGTGPNYGYTF. CDR3 nucleotides: TGTGCCAGCAGTCCCGGGACAGGGCCTAACTATGGCTACACCTTC.

V usage is TRBV29-1 and J usage is TRBJ2-4; possible D gene TRBD2, 7 bases. Per germline, CDR1 SQVTM and CDR2 ANQGSEA. There are 18 residues in the CDR3. The V and J ends lost 7 bases and 0 bases respectively, with 25 bases between them. The CDR3 region is CSAQTSRGGEIAKNIQYF. The CDR3, as DNA: TGCAGCGCGCAAACAAGCAGGGGAGGGGAGATAGCCAAAAACATTCAGTACTTC.

This clonotype turned up a few times. The chain joins TRBV5-1 to TRBJ2-2; 14 nucleotides line up with TRBD2. Germline V gene sequence: CDR1 SGHRS, CDR2 YFSETQ. Trimming cost V 4 bases and J 5 bases; bases outside gene matches: 4. CDR3 length equals 16 residues. The CDR3 DNA reads as TGCGCCAGCAGCACCCGGACTAGCGGGGGGACCGGGGAGCTGTTTTTT. Its translation: CASSTRTSGGTGELFF.

This clonotype has a handful of counts. V is TRBV28 and J is TRBJ2-3; D remains unclear. This CDR3 is built from 13 residues. Per germline, CDR1 MDHEN and CDR2 SYDVKM. Trimming took 4 bases from V and 4 from J, leaving 9 bases between them. This CDR3 reads CASSSPTSDTQYF. The CDR3 nucleotides are TGTGCCAGCAGTTCCCCCACTTCAGATACGCAGTATTTT. The full variable domain, completed using reference TRBV28 and TRBJ2-3, is DVKVTQSSRYLVKRTGEKVFLECVQDMDHENMFWYRQDPGLGLRLIYFSYDVKMKEKGDIPEGYSVSREKKERFSLILESASTNQTSMYLCASSSPTSDTQYFGPGTRLTVL.

The chain couples TRBV6-5 to TRBJ1-2, with D perhaps TRBD1 (5 bases). Deletions cut 2 bases from V and 4 bases from J, with 5 bases between. The CDR3 totals 12 residues. The germline V gene has CDR1 MNHEY and CDR2 SVGAGI. Here the CDR3 reads CASSYTGYGYTF. The CDR3 DNA reads as TGTGCCAGCAGTTACACAGGCTATGGCTACACCTTC.

V usage is TRBV2 and J usage is TRBJ1-5; 12 bases agree with TRBD1. The CDR3 contains 15 residues. Germline assignment: CDR1 SNHLY and CDR2 FYNNEI. Germline trimming cut 6 bases from V and 6 bases from J; bases unmatched to any gene: 6. The CDR3 loop reads CASSGTGGGSQPQHF. The CDR3 DNA reads as TGTGCCAGCAGCGGGACAGGGGGCGGGAGTCAGCCCCAGCATTTT.

The V and J genes are TRBV5-1 and TRBJ1-6; 7 bases are shared with TRBD1. The CDR3 is made up of 15 amino acids. With V trimmed by 0 bases and J by 8 bases, 5 bases remained unmatched. Germline V gene sequence: CDR1 SGHRS, CDR2 YFSETQ. As DNA, the CDR3 is TGCGCCAGCAGCTTGGAACGACAGGGTTATTCACCCCTCCACTTT. This codes for CASSLERQGYSPLHF.

This clonotype came up many times. The rearrangement links TRBV28 to TRBJ1-2; D gene uncertain. The V end was cut by 2 bases, the J end by 4 bases, with 8 bases between. There are 13 residues in the CDR3. Per the germline V gene, CDR1 is MDHEN and CDR2 is SYDVKM. The CDR3 nucleotides read TGTGCCAGCAGTTTAGAGGGTGGCTATGGCTACACCTTC. Residues: CASSLEGGYGYTF.